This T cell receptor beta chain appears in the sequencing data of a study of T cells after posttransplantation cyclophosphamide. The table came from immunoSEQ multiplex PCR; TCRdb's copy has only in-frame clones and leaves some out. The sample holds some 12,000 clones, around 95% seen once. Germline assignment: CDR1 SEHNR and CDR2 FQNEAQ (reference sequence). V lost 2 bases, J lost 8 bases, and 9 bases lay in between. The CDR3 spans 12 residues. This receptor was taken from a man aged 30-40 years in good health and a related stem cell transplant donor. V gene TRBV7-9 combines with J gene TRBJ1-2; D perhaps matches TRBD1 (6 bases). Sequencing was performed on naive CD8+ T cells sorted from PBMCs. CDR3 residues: CASSLPGEGYTF. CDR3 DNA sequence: TGTGCCAGCAGCTTACCAGGGGAAGGCTACACCTTC.